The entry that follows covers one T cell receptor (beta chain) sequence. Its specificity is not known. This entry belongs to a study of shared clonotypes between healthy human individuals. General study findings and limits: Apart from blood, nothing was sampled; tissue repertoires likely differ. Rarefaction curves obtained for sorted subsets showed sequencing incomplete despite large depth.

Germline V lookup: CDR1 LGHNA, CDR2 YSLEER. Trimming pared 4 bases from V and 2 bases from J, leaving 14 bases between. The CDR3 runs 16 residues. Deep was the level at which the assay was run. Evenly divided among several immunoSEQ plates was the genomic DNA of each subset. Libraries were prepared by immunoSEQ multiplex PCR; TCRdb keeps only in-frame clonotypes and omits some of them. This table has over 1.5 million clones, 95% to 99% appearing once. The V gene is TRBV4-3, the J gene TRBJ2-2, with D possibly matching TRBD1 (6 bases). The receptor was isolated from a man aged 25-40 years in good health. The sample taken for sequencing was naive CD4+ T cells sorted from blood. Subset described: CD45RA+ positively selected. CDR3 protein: CASSPAGTHNTGELFF. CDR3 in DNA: TGCGCCAGCAGCCCGGCCGGGACACATAACACCGGGGAGCTGTTTTTT.